A single sample is the source of the 20 T cell receptor beta chains below, sequenced in a study of blood T cell repertoires in COVID-19. Method: immunoSEQ multiplex PCR; TCRdb's copy keeps in-frame clones and lacks some. There are some 21,000 clones in the sample; approximately 93% occur only once, and over 4% lies in the top ten. The sample consisted of peripheral blood. Source of these receptors: a woman between 45 and 60 years old with active COVID-19.

The chain is built from TRBV18 and TRBJ1-2, with 7 bases matching TRBD1. The length of the CDR3 is 16 residues. After removal of 6 bases from V and 4 bases from J, the junction contained 14 bases not matched to a gene. CDR1 and CDR2 from the germline V gene are KGHSH and LQKENI. The DNA of the CDR3 is TGTGCCAGCTCTCGTGAAAGGGGGGACAGCGGCTATGGCTACACCTTC. Its translation is CASSRERGDSGYGYTF.

The genes are TRBV30 and TRBJ1-5; a weak D match, TRBD1 (5 bases). Looked up from germline, CDR1 is GTSNPN and CDR2 is SVGIG (reference sequence). V lost 0 bases and J 6 bases, leaving 12 bases between the germline ends. This CDR3 has 14 residues. The CDR3 DNA sequence: TGTGCCTGGAGTGTATCAATCGGGGGTCAGCCCCAGCATTTT. Its protein is CAWSVSIGGQPQHF.

A single count supports this clone. This chain links TRBV6-5 with TRBJ1-1; 7 bases agree with TRBD1. CDR1 and CDR2 from the germline V gene are MNHEY and SVGAGI. CDR3 size: 12 residues. Trimming removed 6 bases from V and 11 bases from J; junction bases left unmatched: 9. CDR3 loop: CASRKRQGAAFF. As DNA, the CDR3 is TGTGCCAGCAGAAAGAGACAGGGCGCGGCTTTCTTT.

This rearrangement joins TRBV5-6 to TRBJ2-1; 10 nucleotides agree with TRBD2. The CDR3 contains 15 residues. Germline CDR1 reads SGHDT; CDR2 reads YYEEEE. V lost 9 bases to trimming and J lost 1 base; unmatched junction nucleotides: 7. The CDR3 sequence is CATRLAGYSYNEQFF. DNA for the CDR3: TGTGCCACCCGACTAGCGGGCTATTCCTACAATGAGCAGTTCTTC.

V gene TRBV27 combines with J gene TRBJ2-1, with 15 bases matching TRBD2. This CDR3 has 15 amino acids. CDR1 and CDR2 from the germline V gene are MNHEY and SMNVEV (reference sequence). J gave up 7 bases and V 5 bases, and 3 bases lay outside the gene matches. CDR3 sequence (DNA): TGTGCCAGCAGTCCCGGGACTAGCGGGAGGAATGAGCAGTTCTTC. This sequence encodes CASSPGTSGRNEQFF.

This chain uses TRBV9 with TRBJ1-2; tentatively, D is TRBD1 (5 bases). This CDR3 is built from 15 residues. V shed 0 bases and J shed 4 bases, with 13 bases lying between them. Germline V CDR1 and CDR2: SGDLS, YYNGEE. This CDR3 reads CASSVAAGPSYGYTF. As DNA, the CDR3 is TGTGCCAGCAGCGTAGCGGCGGGACCTTCCTATGGCTACACCTTC.

The chain carries TRBV27 and TRBJ2-2; possibly TRBD1 for D (6 bases). Trimming removed 4 bases from V and 5 bases from J, with 11 bases in between. This CDR3 comprises 14 residues. Germline CDR1 and CDR2: MNHEY and SMNVEV (reference sequence). CDR3: CASSSTGFTGELFF. CDR3 DNA sequence: TGTGCCAGCAGTTCGACAGGTTTTACCGGGGAGCTGTTTTTT.

The V gene is TRBV28, the J gene TRBJ1-1; TRBD1 agrees at 10 bases. Germline assignment: CDR1 MDHEN and CDR2 SYDVKM. The CDR3 has 15 residues. Trimming cost V 5 bases and J 7 bases; bases outside gene matches: 10. CDR3 coding DNA: TGTGCCAGCAGTCCTACCCGGGACAGGGGAATTGAAGCTTTCTTT. Residues: CASSPTRDRGIEAFF.

The rearrangement joins TRBV3-1 (or the pseudogene TRBV3-2) to TRBJ1-5; D is perhaps TRBD1 (5 bases). CDR1 and CDR2 from the germline V gene are LGHDT and YNNKEL (reference sequence). V was pared by 0 bases and J by 7 bases, with 7 bases between. CDR3 length: 13 residues. CDR3 protein: CASSQDRGQPQHF. The CDR3 DNA is TGTGCCAGCAGCCAAGATAGGGGACAGCCCCAGCATTTT.

On this clone: Other DNA sequences of this sample code for an identical CDR3. The chain recombines TRBV28 with TRBJ1-3; 8 bases align to TRBD1. The V gene's germline CDR1 is MDHEN and CDR2 SYDVKM. This CDR3 is built from 14 residues. V was clipped by 6 bases and J by 2 bases; unmatched bases: 3. The CDR3 DNA is TGTGCCAGCAGCACCAGGGGGCCTGGAAACACCATATATTTT. This sequence encodes CASSTRGPGNTIYF.

This clone was detected a few times. The chain has TRBV3-1 (or the pseudogene TRBV3-2) and TRBJ2-1; TRBD2 agrees at 12 bases. Trimming cost V 4 bases and J 15 bases; bases outside gene matches: 7. The CDR3 is made up of 13 amino acids. Germline loops: CDR1 LGHDT, CDR2 YNNKEL (reference sequence). The CDR3 spells CASSPIRLAGVFF. The CDR3 nucleotides read TGTGCCAGCAGCCCCATTAGACTAGCGGGAGTGTTCTTC.

The rearrangement links TRBV30 to TRBJ1-1; 9 bases agree with TRBD1. CDR1 is GTSNPN and CDR2 is SVGIG in the germline V gene (reference sequence). The J segment lost 5 bases and the V segment lost 0 bases, leaving 13 bases of the junction unmatched. This CDR3 is built from 17 residues. For the CDR3, the DNA is TGTGCCTGGAGTGTATGGGGCGCCGGGACAGGGAGGACTGAAGCTTTCTTT. Protein sequence: CAWSVWGAGTGRTEAFF.

The gene calls are TRBV28 and TRBJ1-2; D not certain. V was shortened by 6 bases and J by 4 bases, with 9 bases between the two germline ends. Germline CDR1 reads MDHEN; CDR2 reads SYDVKM. CDR3 length equals 12 residues. This CDR3 is CASRRRSYGYTF. The DNA for the CDR3 is TGTGCCAGCAGACGACGGAGCTATGGCTACACCTTC.

This chain links TRBV28 with TRBJ2-2; tentative D call: TRBD1 (6 bases). With 2 bases removed from V and 4 bases from J, the gap between germline ends came to 8 bases. This CDR3 is built from 14 residues. Germline values: CDR1 MDHEN, CDR2 SYDVKM. The CDR3 spells CASSLQGSTGELFF. In DNA form, the CDR3 reads TGTGCCAGCAGTTTACAGGGGAGCACCGGGGAGCTGTTTTTT.

The chain joins TRBV28 to TRBJ1-1; D ambiguous. V was shortened by 4 bases and J by 3 bases, with 18 bases between the two germline ends. CDR3 length: 16 residues. Looked up from germline, CDR1 is MDHEN and CDR2 is SYDVKM. CDR3 protein: CASSSVGGVRDTEAFF. The DNA for the CDR3 is TGTGCCAGCAGTTCCGTCGGCGGCGTAAGAGACACTGAAGCTTTCTTT.

As to this clone: Other DNA sequences in the same sample also yield this CDR3. This chain links TRBV5-1 with TRBJ1-4; D is possibly TRBD1 (6 bases). The CDR3 consists of 13 residues. V was cut by 0 bases and J by 8 bases, with 8 bases left in between. The V gene's germline CDR1 is SGHRS and CDR2 YFSETQ. CDR3 sequence (DNA): TGCGCCAGCAGCTTGGGGCAGGGGGAAAAACTGTTTTTT. It codes for CASSLGQGEKLFF.

This clone was recorded once. The genes are TRBV21-1 and TRBJ2-4; the table calls TRBD1, which could not be checked here. TRBV21-1 is a pseudogene segment. CDR3 length: 18 amino acids. In DNA form, the CDR3 reads TGTGCCAGCAGCAAACGGACATTACAGGAAAATTCCAAAAACATTCAGTACTTC. Translation gives CASSKRTLQENSKNIQYF.

This clone has more than one count but fewer than ten. The J gene is TRBJ1-4, the V gene TRBV5-1, with TRBD1 identical over 7 bases. Germline lookup yields CDR1 SGHRS and CDR2 YFSETQ. Trimming removed 3 bases from V and 2 bases from J; junction bases left unmatched: 1. The CDR3 covers 14 residues. The CDR3 DNA follows: TGCGCCAGCAGCTCACAGGGGACTAATGAAAAACTGTTTTTT. Residues: CASSSQGTNEKLFF.

The genes are TRBV10-3 and TRBJ2-1, with TRBD2 matching over 9 bases. V gave up 0 bases and J gave up 3 bases; unmatched junction bases: 3. The CDR3 extends over 16 amino acids. CDR1 and CDR2 (germline): ENHRY, SYGVKD. DNA for the CDR3: TGTGCCATCAGTGAGTCTAAGACTAGCGGCTACAATGAGCAGTTCTTC. It yields the protein CAISESKTSGYNEQFF.

V is TRBV5-4 and J is TRBJ2-3, with 12 bases lining up with TRBD2. The CDR3 has 15 residues. V was clipped by 5 bases and J by 4 bases; unmatched bases: 5. Germline V lookup: CDR1 SGHNT, CDR2 YYREEE (reference sequence). CDR3 loop: CASSRTSGEADTQYF. The CDR3 coding sequence is TGTGCCAGCAGTCGGACTAGCGGGGAGGCAGATACGCAGTATTTT. The whole variable domain, filled in from reference TRBV5-4 and TRBJ2-3, reads ETGVTQSPTHLIKTRGQQVTLRCSSQSGHNTVSWYQQALGQGPQFIFQYYREEENGRGNFPPRFSGLQFPNYSSELNVNALELDDSALYLCASSRTSGEADTQYFGPGTRLTVL.